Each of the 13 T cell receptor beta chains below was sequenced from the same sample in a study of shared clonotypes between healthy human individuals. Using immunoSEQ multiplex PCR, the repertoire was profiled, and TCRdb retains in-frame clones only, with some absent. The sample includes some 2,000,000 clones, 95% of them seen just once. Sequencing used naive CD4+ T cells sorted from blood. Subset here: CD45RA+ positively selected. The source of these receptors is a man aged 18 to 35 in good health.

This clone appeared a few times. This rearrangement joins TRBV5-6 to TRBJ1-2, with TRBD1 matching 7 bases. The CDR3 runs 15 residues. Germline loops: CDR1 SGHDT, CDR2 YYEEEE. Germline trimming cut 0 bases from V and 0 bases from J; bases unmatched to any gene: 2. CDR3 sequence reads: CASSLGQGANYGYTF. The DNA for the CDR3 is TGTGCCAGCAGCTTGGGGCAGGGGGCTAACTATGGCTACACCTTC.

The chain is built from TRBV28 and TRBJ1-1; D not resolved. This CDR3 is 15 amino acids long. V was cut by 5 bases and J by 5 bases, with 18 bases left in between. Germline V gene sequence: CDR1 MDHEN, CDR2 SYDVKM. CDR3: CASSPHGRDWTEAFF. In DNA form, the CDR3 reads TGTGCCAGCAGTCCACACGGGAGGGATTGGACTGAAGCTTTCTTT.

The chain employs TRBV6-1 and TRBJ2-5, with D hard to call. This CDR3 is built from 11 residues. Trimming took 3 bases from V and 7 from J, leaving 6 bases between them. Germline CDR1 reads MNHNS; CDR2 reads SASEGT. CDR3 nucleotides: TGTGCCAGCAGTGAGTCTTGGACCCAGTACTTC. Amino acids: CASSESWTQYF.

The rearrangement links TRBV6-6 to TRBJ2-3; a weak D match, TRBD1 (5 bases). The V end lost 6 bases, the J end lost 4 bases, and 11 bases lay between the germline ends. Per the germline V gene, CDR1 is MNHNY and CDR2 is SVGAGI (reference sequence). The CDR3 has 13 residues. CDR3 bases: TGTGCCAGCAGAAGGATGGGGCCAGATACGCAGTATTTT. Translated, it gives CASRRMGPDTQYF.

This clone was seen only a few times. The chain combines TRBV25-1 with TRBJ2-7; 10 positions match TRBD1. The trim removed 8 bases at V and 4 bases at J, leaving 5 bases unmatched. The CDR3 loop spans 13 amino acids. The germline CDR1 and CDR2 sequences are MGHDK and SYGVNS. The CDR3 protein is CASSRDRGYEQYF. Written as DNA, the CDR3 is TGTGCCAGCTCCCGGGACAGGGGATACGAGCAGTACTTC.

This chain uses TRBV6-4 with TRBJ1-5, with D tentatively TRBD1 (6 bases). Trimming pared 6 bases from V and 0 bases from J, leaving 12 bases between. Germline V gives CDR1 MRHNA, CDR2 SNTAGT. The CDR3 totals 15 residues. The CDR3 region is CASRGQNLSNQPQHF. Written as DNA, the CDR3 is TGTGCCAGCAGAGGACAGAACCTTAGCAATCAGCCCCAGCATTTT.

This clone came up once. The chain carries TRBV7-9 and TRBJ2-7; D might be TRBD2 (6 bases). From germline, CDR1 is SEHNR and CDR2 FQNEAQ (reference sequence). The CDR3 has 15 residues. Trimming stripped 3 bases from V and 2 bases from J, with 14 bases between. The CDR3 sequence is CASSFSGSEAYEQYF. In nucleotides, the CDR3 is TGTGCCAGCAGCTTTAGCGGTTCAGAGGCCTACGAGCAGTACTTC.

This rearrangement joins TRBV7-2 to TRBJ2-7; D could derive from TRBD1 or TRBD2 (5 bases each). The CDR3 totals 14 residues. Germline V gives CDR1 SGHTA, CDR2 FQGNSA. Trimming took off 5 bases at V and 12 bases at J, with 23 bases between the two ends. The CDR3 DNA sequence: TGTGCCAGCAGCCCCAGAGGGACCGGCCCCCGGGTGTACTTC. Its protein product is CASSPRGTGPRVYF.

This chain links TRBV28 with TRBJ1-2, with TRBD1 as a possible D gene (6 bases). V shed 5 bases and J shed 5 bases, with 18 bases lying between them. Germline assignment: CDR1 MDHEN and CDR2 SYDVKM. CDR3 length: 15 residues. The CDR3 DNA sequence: TGTGCCAGCAGTCCCTGGGGGGCAGATAAGTATGGCTACACCTTC. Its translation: CASSPWGADKYGYTF.

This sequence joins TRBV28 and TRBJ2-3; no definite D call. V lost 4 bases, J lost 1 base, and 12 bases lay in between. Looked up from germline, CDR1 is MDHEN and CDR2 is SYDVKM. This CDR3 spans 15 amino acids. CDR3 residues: CASSSSRPGTDTQYF. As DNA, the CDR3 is TGTGCCAGCAGTTCCTCTCGCCCTGGCACAGATACGCAGTATTTT.

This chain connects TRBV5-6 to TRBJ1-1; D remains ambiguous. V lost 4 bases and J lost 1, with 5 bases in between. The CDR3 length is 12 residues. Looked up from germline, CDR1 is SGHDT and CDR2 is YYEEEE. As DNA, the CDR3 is TGTGCCAGCAGCAAGTGGAACACTGAAGCTTTCTTT. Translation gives CASSKWNTEAFF. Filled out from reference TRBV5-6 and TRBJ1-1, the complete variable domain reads DAGVTQSPTHLIKTRGQQVTLRCSPKSGHDTVSWYQQALGQGPQFIFQYYEEEERQRGNFPDRFSGHQFPNYSSELNVNALLLGDSALYLCASSKWNTEAFFGQGTRLTVV.

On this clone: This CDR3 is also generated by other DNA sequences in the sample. CDR3 sequence (DNA): TGTGCCAGCTCACTAGGGACAGACACTGAAGCTTTCTTT. Protein: CASSLGTDTEAFF. The V call is TRBV18, the J call TRBJ1-1; 7 bases match TRBD1. Germline CDR1 and CDR2: KGHSH and LQKENI. Unmatched junction bases numbered 2, after V lost 4 bases and J lost 3 bases. This CDR3 is built from 13 residues.

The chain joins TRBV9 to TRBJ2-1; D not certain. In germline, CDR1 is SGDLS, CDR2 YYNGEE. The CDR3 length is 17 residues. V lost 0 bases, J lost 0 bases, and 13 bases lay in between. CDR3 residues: CASSVEGLTSSYNEQFF. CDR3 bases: TGTGCCAGCAGCGTAGAAGGTCTTACCAGCTCCTACAATGAGCAGTTCTTC.